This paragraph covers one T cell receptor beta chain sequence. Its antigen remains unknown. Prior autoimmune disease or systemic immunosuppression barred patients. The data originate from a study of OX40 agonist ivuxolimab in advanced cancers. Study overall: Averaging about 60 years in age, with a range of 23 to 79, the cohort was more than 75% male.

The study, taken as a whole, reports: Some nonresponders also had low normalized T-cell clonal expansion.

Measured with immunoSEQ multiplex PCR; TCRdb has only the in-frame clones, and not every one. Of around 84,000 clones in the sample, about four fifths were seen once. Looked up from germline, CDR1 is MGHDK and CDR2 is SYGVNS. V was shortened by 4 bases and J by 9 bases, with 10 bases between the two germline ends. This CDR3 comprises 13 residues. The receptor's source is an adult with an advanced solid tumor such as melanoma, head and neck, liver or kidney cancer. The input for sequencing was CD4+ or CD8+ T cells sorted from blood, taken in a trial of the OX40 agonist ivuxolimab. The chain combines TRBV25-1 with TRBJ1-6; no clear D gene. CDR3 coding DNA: TGTGCCAGCAGTGCCTCGGATATTTCACCCCTCCACTTT. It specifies CASSASDISPLHF.